These 12 T cell receptor beta chains share one sample of origin, sequenced in a study of blood T cells in healthy people across ages. Alongside a J-beta primer mix, a sample-barcoded 5' primer served in a second PCR lasting roughly 6 to 11 cycles. TCRdb passed the 5' RACE reads through MiXCR, listing each CDR3 protein once. The table includes around 940,000 distinct CDR3 sequences, roughly 51% detected once. The sequenced sample consisted of blood. These receptors came from a woman aged 55-75 years in good health.

The table lists this clonotype with many counts. The rearrangement uses TRBV7-2 and TRBJ2-7, with 7 bases fitting TRBD1. The germline CDR1 and CDR2 sequences are SGHTA and FQGNSA. The J segment lost 2 bases and the V segment lost 5 bases, leaving 6 bases of the junction unmatched. This CDR3 has 14 amino acids. CDR3 loop: CASSTGQDPYEQYF. CDR3 DNA sequence: TGTGCCAGCAGCACTGGACAGGACCCCTACGAGCAGTACTTC.

The chain combines TRBV20-1 with TRBJ2-7; 8 nucleotides match TRBD2. CDR1 and CDR2 (germline): DFQATT, SNEGSKA (reference sequence). The junction had 10 bases not matched to a gene; V was cut back by 3 bases and J by 0 bases. This CDR3 is 16 amino acids long. CDR3: CSARRGPSGFSYEQYF. The CDR3 nucleotides read TGCAGTGCTAGGAGGGGACCTAGCGGGTTCTCCTACGAGCAGTACTTC.

The J gene is TRBJ2-7, the V gene TRBV7-9; 10 bases agree with TRBD2. Germline-derived CDR1 and CDR2 are SEHNR and FQNEAQ (reference sequence). The length of the CDR3 is 14 residues. The trim removed 5 bases at V and 2 bases at J, leaving 3 bases unmatched. CDR3 sequence: CASSPSGGAYEQYF. CDR3 in DNA: TGTGCCAGCAGCCCTAGCGGGGGAGCCTACGAGCAGTACTTC.

This chain uses TRBV5-1 with TRBJ1-5; a weak D match, TRBD1 (5 bases). This CDR3 is 13 amino acids long. Trimming removed 4 bases from V and 5 bases from J, with 10 bases in between. The germline V gene has CDR1 SGHRS and CDR2 YFSETQ. CDR3 in amino acids: CASSRGGDQPQHF. DNA of the CDR3: TGCGCCAGCAGCCGGGGGGGAGATCAGCCCCAGCATTTT.

This clonotype was observed a handful of times. This chain joins TRBV7-2 and TRBJ2-7; D is possibly TRBD2 (6 bases). The V gene's germline CDR1 is SGHTA and CDR2 FQGNSA. The CDR3 consists of 15 residues. Trimming removed 2 bases from V and 2 bases from J, with 13 bases in between. CDR3 DNA: TGTGCCAGCAGCTTAAGAGGGACTGGAGCCTACGAGCAGTACTTC. Amino acids: CASSLRGTGAYEQYF.

The chain employs TRBV9 and TRBJ2-1; possible D gene TRBD1, 6 bases. CDR1 and CDR2 (germline): SGDLS, YYNGEE. This CDR3 is 14 amino acids long. V lost 1 base to trimming and J lost 5 bases, with 10 bases between them. The CDR3 reads CASSVPGAHNEQFF. DNA of the CDR3: TGTGCCAGCAGCGTACCAGGGGCCCACAATGAGCAGTTCTTC. Variable domain in full (rest from reference TRBV9 and TRBJ2-1): DSGVTQTPKHLITATGQRVTLRCSPRSGDLSVYWYQQSLDQGLQFLIQYYNGEERAKGNILERFSAQQFPDLHSELNLSSLELGDSALYFCASSVPGAHNEQFFGPGTRLTVL.

This clonotype was observed once. J is TRBJ1-1 and V is TRBV7-9, with D uncertain. V lost 2 bases and J lost 1, with 11 bases in between. The CDR3 spans 15 residues. Germline-derived CDR1 and CDR2 are SEHNR and FQNEAQ (reference sequence). Written as DNA, the CDR3 is TGTGCCAGCAGCTTAAGCGGGGTTCGGAACACTGAAGCTTTCTTT. It codes for CASSLSGVRNTEAFF.

The rearrangement joins TRBV3-1 to TRBJ2-7; tentative D call: TRBD1 (6 bases). V lost 4 bases and J lost 6, with 19 bases in between. Per the germline V gene, CDR1 is LGHDT and CDR2 is YNNKEL (reference sequence). The CDR3 has 15 residues. This chain's CDR3 is CASSRRTAFQSEQYF. The CDR3 DNA is TGTGCCAGCAGCCGCCGGACAGCTTTTCAGTCCGAGCAGTACTTC.

With respect to this clonotype: At one boundary the junction diverges from the germline segment, which might be a read error. The CDR3 is CSVITGTAITGGLFF. CDR3 sequence (DNA): TGCAGCGTTATAACCGGGACGGCCATCACCGGGGGGCTGTTTTTT. The V and J genes are TRBV29-1 and TRBJ2-2; perhaps TRBD2 as D (6 bases). The CDR3 extends over 15 amino acids. Per germline, CDR1 SQVTM and CDR2 ANQGSEA.

V usage is TRBV20-1 and J usage is TRBJ2-3, with D tentatively TRBD1 (5 bases). The CDR3 spans 11 residues. Germline CDR1 reads DFQATT; CDR2 reads SNEGSKA (reference sequence). The V gene lost 1 base and the J gene lost 14 bases, with 13 bases spanning the gap. CDR3: CSARGGTVGYF. CDR3 sequence (DNA): TGCAGTGCTAGAGGGGGCACCGTCGGGTATTTT.

This clonotype was detected only once. The rearrangement joins TRBV6-6 to TRBJ2-4, with a possible D match to TRBD1 (5 bases). This CDR3 spans 16 amino acids. The germline V gene encodes CDR1 MNHNY and CDR2 SVGAGI (reference sequence). Trimming shortened V by 5 bases and J by 10 bases, and 24 bases separated the two germline ends. CDR3 DNA sequence: TGTGCCAGCAGTCCGAACCCCGACAGCCCGTCCGGGATTCAGTACTTC. This sequence encodes CASSPNPDSPSGIQYF.

This clonotype was recorded once. CDR3 in DNA: TGTGCCACTCTGCGACAGGGGGTAGAGTTTGAGCAGTTCTTC. It yields the protein CATLRQGVEFEQFF. The chain is built from TRBV5-6 and TRBJ2-1, with 9 bases matching TRBD1. The CDR3 sequence is 14 residues long. Germline loops: CDR1 SGHDT, CDR2 YYEEEE. Losses at the gene ends were 9 bases for V and 9 bases for J; bases not matched to a gene: 13.